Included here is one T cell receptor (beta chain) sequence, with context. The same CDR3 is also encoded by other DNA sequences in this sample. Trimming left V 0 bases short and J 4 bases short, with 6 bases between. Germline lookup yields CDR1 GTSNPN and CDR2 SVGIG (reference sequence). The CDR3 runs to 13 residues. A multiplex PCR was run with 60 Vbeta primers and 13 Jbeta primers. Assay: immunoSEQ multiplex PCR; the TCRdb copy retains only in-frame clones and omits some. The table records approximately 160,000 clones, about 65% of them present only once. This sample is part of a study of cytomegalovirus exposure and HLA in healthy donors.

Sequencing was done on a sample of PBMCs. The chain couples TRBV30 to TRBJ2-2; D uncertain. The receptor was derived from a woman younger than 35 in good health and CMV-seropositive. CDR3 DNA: TGTGCCTGGAGTGTAACGGGCACCGGGGAGCTGTTTTTT. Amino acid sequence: CAWSVTGTGELFF.